This T cell receptor beta chain was observed in a study of PD-L1 blockade in urothelial cancer. Turning to the study itself: Of some 30 patients, about 25 were males with bladder-origin urothelial cancer. The study recovered a median of about 150,000 T cells per blood sample.

The assay was immunoSEQ multiplex PCR, and TCRdb's table has in-frame clones only and misses some. The sample holds 56,000 or so clones, 85% seen once. Time point given: pretreatment peripheral blood. CDR1 is SQVTM and CDR2 is ANQGSEA in the germline V gene. The CDR3 has 12 amino acids. V was pared by 4 bases and J by 8 bases, with 14 bases between. The study's findings and limits: Where pretreatment blood TCR clonality fell below the median, better survival was predicted.

Of note for this clone: Antigen: not known.

The sequences come from PBMCs, collected around atezolizumab (anti-PD-L1) treatment. This chain connects TRBV29-1 to TRBJ1-2, with a possible D match to TRBD1 (5 bases). This clonotype was obtained from a man aged 70 or older with urothelial cancer. The CDR3 spells CSVGGDTQGYTF. The CDR3 nucleotides read TGCAGCGTTGGGGGCGACACACAGGGCTACACCTTC. The full variable domain, with the rest looked up from reference TRBV29-1 and TRBJ1-2, is SAVISQKPSRDICQRGTSLTIQCQVDSQVTMMFWYRQQPGQSLTLIATANQGSEATYESGFVIDKFPISRPNLTFSTLTVSNMSPEDSSIYLCSVGGDTQGYTFGSGTRLTVV.